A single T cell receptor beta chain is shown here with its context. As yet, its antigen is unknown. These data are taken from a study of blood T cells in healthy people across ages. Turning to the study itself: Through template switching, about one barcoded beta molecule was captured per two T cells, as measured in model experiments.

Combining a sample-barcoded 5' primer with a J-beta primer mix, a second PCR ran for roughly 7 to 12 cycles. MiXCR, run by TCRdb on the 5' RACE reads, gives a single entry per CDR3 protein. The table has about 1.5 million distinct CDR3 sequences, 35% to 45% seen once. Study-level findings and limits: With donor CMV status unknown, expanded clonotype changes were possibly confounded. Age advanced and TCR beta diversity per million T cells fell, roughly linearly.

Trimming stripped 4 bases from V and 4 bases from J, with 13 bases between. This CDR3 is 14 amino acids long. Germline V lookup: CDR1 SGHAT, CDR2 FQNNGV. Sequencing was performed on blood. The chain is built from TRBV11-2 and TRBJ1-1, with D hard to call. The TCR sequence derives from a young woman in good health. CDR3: CASSYLLESTEAFF. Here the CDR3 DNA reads TGTGCCAGCAGCTACCTCTTGGAATCCACTGAAGCTTTCTTT. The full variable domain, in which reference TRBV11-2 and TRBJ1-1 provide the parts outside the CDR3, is EAGVAQSPRYKIIEKRQSVAFWCNPISGHATLYWYQQILGQGPKLLIQFQNNGVVDDSQLPKDRFSAERLKGVDSTLKIQPAKLEDSAVYLCASSYLLESTEAFFGQGTRLTVV.